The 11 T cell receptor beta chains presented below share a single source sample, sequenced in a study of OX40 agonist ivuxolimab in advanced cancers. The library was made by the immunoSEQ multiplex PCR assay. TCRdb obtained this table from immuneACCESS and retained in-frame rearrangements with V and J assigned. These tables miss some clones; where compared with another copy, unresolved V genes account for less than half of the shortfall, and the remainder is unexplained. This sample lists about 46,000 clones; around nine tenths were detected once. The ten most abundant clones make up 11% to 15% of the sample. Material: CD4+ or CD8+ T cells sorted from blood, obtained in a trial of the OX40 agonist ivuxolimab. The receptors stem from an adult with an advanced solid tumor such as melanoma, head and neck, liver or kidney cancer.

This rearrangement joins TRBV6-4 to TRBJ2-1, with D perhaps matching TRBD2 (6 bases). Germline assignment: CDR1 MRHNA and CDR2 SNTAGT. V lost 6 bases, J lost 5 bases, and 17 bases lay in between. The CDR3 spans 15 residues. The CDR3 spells CASSLGLGGNNEQFF. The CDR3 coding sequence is TGTGCCAGCAGCCTCGGTCTCGGAGGGAACAATGAGCAGTTCTTC.

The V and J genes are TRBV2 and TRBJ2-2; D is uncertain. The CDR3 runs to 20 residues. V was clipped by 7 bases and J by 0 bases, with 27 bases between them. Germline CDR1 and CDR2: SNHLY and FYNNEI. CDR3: CASIPPMGAVPSANTGELFF. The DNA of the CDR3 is TGTGCCAGCATCCCCCCGATGGGTGCCGTCCCCTCAGCGAACACCGGGGAGCTGTTTTTT.

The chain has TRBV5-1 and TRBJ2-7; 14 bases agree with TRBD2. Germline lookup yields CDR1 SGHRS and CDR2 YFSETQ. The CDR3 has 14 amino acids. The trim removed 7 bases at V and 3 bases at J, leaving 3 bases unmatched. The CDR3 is CASAGLAGDYEQYF. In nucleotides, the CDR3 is TGCGCCAGCGCGGGACTAGCGGGAGACTACGAGCAGTACTTC.

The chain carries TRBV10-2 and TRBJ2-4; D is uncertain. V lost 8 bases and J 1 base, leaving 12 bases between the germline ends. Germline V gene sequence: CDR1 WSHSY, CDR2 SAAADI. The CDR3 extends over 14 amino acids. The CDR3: CASAEGWAKNIQYF. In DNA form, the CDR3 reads TGCGCCAGCGCGGAAGGTTGGGCCAAAAACATTCAGTACTTC.

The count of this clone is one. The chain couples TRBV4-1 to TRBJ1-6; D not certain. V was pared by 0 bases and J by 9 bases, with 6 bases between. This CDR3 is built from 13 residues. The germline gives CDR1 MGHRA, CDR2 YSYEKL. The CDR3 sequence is CASSQEWGSPLHF. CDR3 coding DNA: TGCGCCAGCAGCCAAGAATGGGGTTCACCCCTCCACTTT.

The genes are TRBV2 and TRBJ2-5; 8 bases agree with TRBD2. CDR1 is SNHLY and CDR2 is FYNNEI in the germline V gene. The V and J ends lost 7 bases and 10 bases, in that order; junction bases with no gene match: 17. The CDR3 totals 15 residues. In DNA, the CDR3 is TGTGCCAGCACCCGGGAGGGGACACAAAAGGGGAGCCAGTACTTC. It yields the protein CASTREGTQKGSQYF.

DNA of the CDR3: TGTGCCAGCAGCCCTCTAGGCAGCCAGGGCCGCTACGAGCAGTACTTC. Protein product: CASSPLGSQGRYEQYF. The chain carries TRBV11-2 and TRBJ2-7; D possibly corresponds to TRBD1 (5 bases). V was shortened by 5 bases and J by 3 bases, with 20 bases between the two germline ends. CDR1 and CDR2 (germline): SGHAT, FQNNGV. This CDR3 spans 16 amino acids.

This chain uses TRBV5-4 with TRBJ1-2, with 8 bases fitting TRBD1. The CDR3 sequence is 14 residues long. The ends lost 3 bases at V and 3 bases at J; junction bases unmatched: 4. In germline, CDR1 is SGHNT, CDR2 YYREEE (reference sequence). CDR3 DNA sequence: TGTGCCAGCAGCTCGGACAGGGCGTACTATGGCTACACCTTC. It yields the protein CASSSDRAYYGYTF.

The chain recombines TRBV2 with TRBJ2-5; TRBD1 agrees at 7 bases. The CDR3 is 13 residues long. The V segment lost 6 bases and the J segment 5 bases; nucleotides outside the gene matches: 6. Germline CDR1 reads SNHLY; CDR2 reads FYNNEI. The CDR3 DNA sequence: TGTGCCAGCAGACTGACAGGGTCTGAGACCCAGTACTTC. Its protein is CASRLTGSETQYF. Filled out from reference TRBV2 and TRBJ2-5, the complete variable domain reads EPEVTQTPSHQVTQMGQEVILRCVPISNHLYFYWYRQILGQKVEFLVSFYNNEISEKSEIFDDQFSVERPDGSNFTLKIRSTKLEDSAMYFCASRLTGSETQYFGPGTRLLVL.

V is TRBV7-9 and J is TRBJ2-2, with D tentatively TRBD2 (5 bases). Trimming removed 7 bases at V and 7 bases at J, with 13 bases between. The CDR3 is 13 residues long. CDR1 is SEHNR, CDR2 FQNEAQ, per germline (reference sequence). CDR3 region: CASNDRGFGELFF. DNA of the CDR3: TGTGCCAGCAACGATCGGGGTTTCGGGGAGCTGTTTTTT.

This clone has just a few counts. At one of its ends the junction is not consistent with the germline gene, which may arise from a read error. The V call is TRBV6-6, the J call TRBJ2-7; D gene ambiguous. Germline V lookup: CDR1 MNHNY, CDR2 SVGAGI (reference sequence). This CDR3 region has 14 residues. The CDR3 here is CASSYTDISHEQYF. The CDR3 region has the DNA TGTGCCAGCAGTTACACAGACATCTCCCACGAGCAGTACTTC.